One sample yielded the 23 T cell receptor beta chains listed below, sequenced in a study of T-cell reconstitution after alpha-beta-depleted transplantation in children. TCRbeta library construction was performed incorporating unique molecular identifiers. Each CDR3 protein is one row after TCRdb ran MiXCR on the PCR reads. The profile shows approximately 630,000 distinct CDR3 sequences, less than 15% of them singletons. The sample consisted of PBMCs, taken before TCRalphabeta/CD19-depleted stem cell transplant. These receptors all stem from a girl aged 2 to 10 with congenital amegakaryocytic thrombocytopenia, due to receive a stem cell transplant.

This clonotype was seen a handful of times. The rearrangement uses TRBV20-1 and TRBJ2-1; 7 bases are shared with TRBD1. The CDR3 has 15 residues. V lost 5 bases, J lost 3 bases, and 10 bases stayed unmatched. Germline lookup yields CDR1 DFQATT and CDR2 SNEGSKA (reference sequence). CDR3 sequence (DNA): TGCAGTGCTGCCGGGGACAGAGGGAGCTACAATGAGCAGTTCTTC. Its translation is CSAAGDRGSYNEQFF.

This clonotype was observed at least ten times. The gene calls are TRBV7-8 and TRBJ2-7; 11 bases line up with TRBD1. Germline V lookup: CDR1 SGHVS, CDR2 FQNEAQ. The CDR3 extends over 14 amino acids. Losses at the gene ends were 5 bases for V and 5 bases for J; bases not matched to a gene: 5. This CDR3 is CASSGDRGFHEQYF. CDR3 in DNA: TGTGCCAGCAGCGGGGACAGGGGGTTCCACGAGCAGTACTTC.

V gene TRBV12-3 or TRBV12-4 combines with J gene TRBJ1-4; D is uncertain. The V gene lost 5 bases and the J gene lost 8 bases, with 21 bases spanning the gap. CDR3 size: 16 residues. The CDR3 DNA sequence: TGTGCCAGCAGTCCCCATGGGGTTCAGCGTAACGAAAAACTGTTTTTT. Amino acid sequence: CASSPHGVQRNEKLFF.

There are many counts of this clonotype. The chain has TRBV20-1 and TRBJ2-7, with 8 bases lining up with TRBD2. There are 15 residues in the CDR3. CDR1 is DFQATT, CDR2 SNEGSKA, per germline (reference sequence). V was clipped by 2 bases and J by 0 bases; unmatched bases: 6. The chain's CDR3 is CSARPRLASSYEQYF. Here the CDR3 DNA reads TGCAGTGCTAGACCTCGACTAGCGAGCTCCTACGAGCAGTACTTC.

This clonotype was counted many times. The chain joins TRBV6-5 to TRBJ2-7; no clear D gene. CDR3 length equals 11 residues. Trimming stripped 0 bases from V and 9 bases from J, with 6 bases between. Germline V gene sequence: CDR1 MNHEY, CDR2 SVGAGI. Here the CDR3 DNA reads TGTGCCAGCAGTTACTCGAGGAGGCAGTACTTC. It yields the protein CASSYSRRQYF.

About this clonotype itself: One base away lies a much larger clone, so this may be a sequencing read error. Because the CDR3 is missing its conserved closing phenylalanine or tryptophan, this is likely a read error. This chain connects TRBV6-2 or TRBV6-3 to TRBJ1-1; 7 nucleotides align to TRBD1. This CDR3 region has 15 residues. The V gene end was trimmed by 5 bases and the J gene end by 5 bases; junction bases not matched to a gene: 11. Germline V gene lookup returns CDR1 MNHEY and CDR2 SVGEGT. CDR3 DNA sequence: TGTGCCAGCAGTCCTATCCTGACAGGGCTAACTGAAGCTTTCATT. Translation gives CASSPILTGLTEAFI.

This clonotype was seen repeatedly, ten times or more. The chain recombines TRBV4-1 with TRBJ1-2; the D is unclear. CDR3 length: 15 residues. The ends were cut back, 4 bases at V and 0 bases at J, with 12 bases in the middle. The germline gives CDR1 MGHRA, CDR2 YSYEKL. CDR3 in amino acids: CASSLTANPNYGYTF. The CDR3 bases are TGCGCCAGCAGCCTGACGGCAAATCCTAACTATGGCTACACCTTC.

This clonotype was found a few times. This chain links TRBV7-6 with TRBJ2-3, with no clear D. The CDR3 consists of 14 residues. Trimming removed 0 bases from V and 1 base from J, with 5 bases in between. CDR1 is SGHVS and CDR2 is FNYEAQ in the germline V gene. The CDR3 loop is CASSLARRTDTQYF. The CDR3 coding sequence is TGTGCCAGCAGCTTAGCGCGCCGCACAGATACGCAGTATTTT.

This clonotype was counted a few times. The chain has TRBV4-1 and TRBJ2-4; weak D call: TRBD2 (5 bases). V shed 1 base and J shed 0 bases, with 19 bases lying between them. Germline lookup yields CDR1 MGHRA and CDR2 YSYEKL. The CDR3 is 19 residues long. In nucleotides, the CDR3 is TGCGCCAGCAGCCAAGCCCTCTCCCGGGATATTTTAGCCAAAAACATTCAGTACTTC. Translation: CASSQALSRDILAKNIQYF.

This clonotype was counted ten times or more. This chain joins TRBV5-1 and TRBJ1-1, with a weak D call TRBD1 (6 bases). V lost 4 bases and J 3 bases, leaving 13 bases between the germline ends. Germline V CDR1 and CDR2: SGHRS, YFSETQ. This CDR3 contains 14 residues. As DNA, the CDR3 is TGCGCCAGCAGCGTGGACAGTTCTTACACTGAAGCTTTCTTT. Its translation: CASSVDSSYTEAFF.

This clonotype was recorded many times. The chain has TRBV2 and TRBJ1-2; 12 positions agree with TRBD1. The germline gives CDR1 SNHLY, CDR2 FYNNEI. The trim removed 6 bases at V and 6 bases at J, leaving 5 bases unmatched. CDR3 length: 14 residues. The CDR3 here is CASSVGQGADGYTF. Here the CDR3 DNA reads TGTGCCAGCAGCGTGGGACAGGGGGCTGATGGCTACACCTTC. Drawing the rest from reference TRBV2 and TRBJ1-2, the complete variable domain is EPEVTQTPSHQVTQMGQEVILRCVPISNHLYFYWYRQILGQKVEFLVSFYNNEISEKSEIFDDQFSVERPDGSNFTLKIRSTKLEDSAMYFCASSVGQGADGYTFGSGTRLTVV.

The chain carries TRBV5-1 and TRBJ2-7; TRBD1 agrees at 9 bases. The J segment lost 5 bases and the V segment lost 4 bases, leaving 13 bases of the junction unmatched. The CDR3 sequence is 16 residues long. Germline CDR1 reads SGHRS; CDR2 reads YFSETQ. The CDR3 bases are TGCGCCAGCAGCCTACGAACAATGGGACAGGGAGACGAGCAGTACTTC. Translating gives CASSLRTMGQGDEQYF. The entire variable domain, with the rest obtained from reference TRBV5-1 and TRBJ2-7, is as follows: KAGVTQTPRYLIKTRGQQVTLSCSPISGHRSVSWYQQTPGQGLQFLFEYFSETQRNKGNFPGRFSGRQFSNSRSEMNVSTLELGDSALYLCASSLRTMGQGDEQYFGPGTRLTVT.

The table lists this clonotype with many counts. The chain uses TRBV12-3 or TRBV12-4 and TRBJ1-1; D remains ambiguous. With 3 bases removed from V and 5 bases from J, the gap between germline ends came to 10 bases. The CDR3 sequence is 13 residues long. The CDR3 region is CASSFSQLTEAFF. The CDR3 DNA reads TGTGCCAGCAGTTTCTCACAGCTAACTGAAGCTTTCTTT.

This clonotype has only a few counts. The J gene is TRBJ2-1, the V gene TRBV5-1; 12 bases agree with TRBD1. With 5 bases clipped from V and 8 bases from J, the junction kept 11 bases outside the gene matches. The germline V gene has CDR1 SGHRS and CDR2 YFSETQ. This CDR3 has 16 amino acids. The CDR3 spells CASSLLSGTGGYEQFF. CDR3 nucleotides: TGCGCCAGCAGTCTTTTATCCGGGACAGGGGGCTATGAGCAGTTCTTC.

This clonotype was seen ten or more times. The chain recombines TRBV29-1 with TRBJ2-2; no clear D. V dropped 6 bases and J dropped 3 bases, with 5 bases sitting between them. CDR1 and CDR2 from the germline V gene are SQVTM and ANQGSEA. The CDR3 spans 11 residues. CDR3 in amino acids: CSVRDTGELFF. The CDR3 DNA sequence: TGCAGCGTGCGAGACACCGGGGAGCTGTTTTTT.

The gene calls are TRBV12-3 or TRBV12-4 and TRBJ1-5; D is possibly TRBD1 (5 bases). Trimming cost V 6 bases and J 3 bases, with 9 bases left between them. This CDR3 contains 13 residues. The CDR3 here is CASRGLNNQPQHF. The CDR3 DNA is TGTGCCAGCAGGGGGCTCAACAATCAGCCCCAGCATTTT.

In its sample, this clonotype was seen a few times. The chain is built from TRBV5-1 and TRBJ2-3; D is undetermined. V lost 7 bases to trimming and J lost 0 bases, with 6 bases between them. Germline V gene lookup returns CDR1 SGHRS and CDR2 YFSETQ. The CDR3 has 12 residues. CDR3 sequence: CASRRSTDTQYF. The CDR3 coding sequence is TGCGCCAGCCGACGAAGCACAGATACGCAGTATTTT.

This clonotype was recorded at least ten times. The rearrangement joins TRBV20-1 to TRBJ2-1; 9 positions match TRBD1. The germline CDR1 and CDR2 sequences are DFQATT and SNEGSKA (reference sequence). This CDR3 region has 14 residues. V dropped 0 bases and J dropped 7; count of bases not matched to a gene: 4. The CDR3 DNA sequence: TGCAGTGCTAGAGAGGGGACAGGGAAGAATGAGCAGTTCTTC. This encodes CSAREGTGKNEQFF.

In its sample, this clonotype was seen a few times. The chain carries TRBV20-1 and TRBJ1-5; TRBD1 is a possible D gene (5 bases). This CDR3 region has 15 residues. Trimming took off 0 bases at V and 4 bases at J, with 13 bases between the two ends. Germline values: CDR1 DFQATT, CDR2 SNEGSKA (reference sequence). In nucleotides, the CDR3 is TGCAGTGCTAGAGAGCCGGGACCCGAGAATCAGCCCCAGCATTTT. Its translation: CSAREPGPENQPQHF.

In this sample, this clonotype turned up many times. The genes are TRBV7-2 and TRBJ2-7; D is unclear. Germline V lookup: CDR1 SGHTA, CDR2 FQGNSA. With 4 bases removed from V and 3 bases from J, the gap between germline ends came to 7 bases. The CDR3 runs 12 residues. The CDR3 region is CASSWNGYEQYF. The DNA for the CDR3 is TGTGCCAGCAGCTGGAACGGCTACGAGCAGTACTTC. Complete variable domain (other parts from reference TRBV7-2 and TRBJ2-7): GAGVSQSPSNKVTEKGKDVELRCDPISGHTALYWYRQSLGQGLEFLIYFQGNSAPDKSGLPSDRFSAERTGGSVSTLTIQRTQQEDSAVYLCASSWNGYEQYFGPGTRLTVT.

V is TRBV5-6 and J is TRBJ2-5, with D tentatively TRBD1 or TRBD2 (5 bases each). The CDR3 is 14 amino acids. Deletions cut 4 bases from V and 5 bases from J, with 15 bases between. Germline assignment: CDR1 SGHDT and CDR2 YYEEEE. The CDR3 spells CASSIRGPAETQYF. CDR3 bases: TGTGCCAGCAGCATCCGGGGCCCCGCGGAGACCCAGTACTTC.

This clonotype was detected many times. The genes are TRBV20-1 and TRBJ2-7; the match to TRBD2 covers 10 bases. CDR3 length: 14 amino acids. Per the germline V gene, CDR1 is DFQATT and CDR2 is SNEGSKA (reference sequence). Trimming cost V 5 bases and J 3 bases; bases outside gene matches: 7. CDR3 sequence (DNA): TGCAGTGCTCGGTTCCTAGCGGGAGTCTACGAGCAGTACTTC. Its protein is CSARFLAGVYEQYF.

This clonotype was recorded at least ten times. The chain couples TRBV29-1 to TRBJ1-3, with D hard to call. V lost 4 bases to trimming and J lost 0 bases, with 13 bases between them. This CDR3 spans 15 amino acids. CDR1 is SQVTM, CDR2 ANQGSEA, per germline. CDR3 DNA sequence: TGCAGCGTTGTATTCGGGAGGGACTCTGGAAACACCATATATTTT. Amino acid sequence: CSVVFGRDSGNTIYF.